The 17 T cell receptor beta chains below were found in one sample sequenced in a study of cytomegalovirus exposure and HLA in healthy donors (TCRdb year 2017). Libraries were made using the immunoSEQ multiplex PCR assay. The multiplex PCR relied on a mix of 60 forward primers for TCR Vbeta segments and 13 reverse primers for TCR Jbeta segments. TCRdb stores this immuneACCESS table with in-frame sequences only. Part of the clones is absent; in the studies checked, under half of the shortfall reflects unresolved V genes, and no reason is known for the rest. This sample lists 140,000 to 150,000 clones; approximately 80% were detected once. Around 2.5% of the sample belongs to the ten largest clones. The specimen was PBMCs. The receptors were gathered from a woman in her late teens or twenties in good health and CMV-seropositive.

As for this clone: An end of the junction does not agree with germline; a read error may underlie this. The chain uses TRBV5-5 and TRBJ1-1; D gene ambiguous. Germline CDR1 reads SGHKS; CDR2 reads YYEKEE (reference sequence). This CDR3 contains 14 residues. CDR3: CASSQVSRNTEAFF. CDR3 bases: TGCGCCAGCAGCCAAGTTTCGAGGAACACTGAAGCTTTCTTT.

This clone was recorded only once. The rearrangement uses TRBV11-2 and TRBJ2-5, with D maybe TRBD2 (5 bases). The germline V gene encodes CDR1 SGHAT and CDR2 FQNNGV. Trimming removed 1 base from V and 1 base from J, with 10 bases in between. This CDR3 has 15 amino acids. The CDR3 DNA reads TGTGCCAGCAGCTTAGGGACTTTCGTCCAAGAGACCCAGTACTTC. It is translated as CASSLGTFVQETQYF.

V usage is TRBV5-6 and J usage is TRBJ2-3; D not resolved. Trimming stripped 2 bases from V and 0 bases from J, with 10 bases between. Germline loops: CDR1 SGHDT, CDR2 YYEEEE. The CDR3 totals 15 residues. In nucleotides, the CDR3 is TGTGCCAGCAGCTTCACCGAGCTAAGCACAGATACGCAGTATTTT. Amino acid sequence: CASSFTELSTDTQYF.

V gene TRBV7-8 combines with J gene TRBJ1-1; TRBD1 is a possible D gene (5 bases). The V end lost 2 bases, the J end lost 4 bases, and 11 bases lay between the germline ends. Germline V gene data show CDR1 as SGHVS and CDR2 as FQNEAQ. This CDR3 comprises 14 residues. This CDR3 is CASSLSQGFTEAFF. CDR3 nucleotides: TGTGCCAGCAGCTTATCCCAGGGATTCACTGAAGCTTTCTTT.

The chain has TRBV20-1 and TRBJ2-1; D call uncertain. V shed 5 bases and J shed 6 bases, with 5 bases lying between them. Germline CDR1 and CDR2: DFQATT and SNEGSKA (reference sequence). The CDR3 is made up of 10 amino acids. CDR3 coding DNA: TGCAGTGCTCTTGTCAATGAGCAGTTCTTC. It yields the protein CSALVNEQFF.

This chain links TRBV18 with TRBJ1-5; no definite D call. Germline CDR1 and CDR2: KGHSH and LQKENI. The V and J ends lost 2 bases and 0 bases respectively, with 11 bases between them. This CDR3 is built from 16 residues. Here the CDR3 reads CASSPNQQISNQPQHF. Written as DNA, the CDR3 is TGTGCCAGCTCACCAAATCAACAGATTAGCAATCAGCCCCAGCATTTT. Full variable domain (outside the CDR3, taken from reference TRBV18 and TRBJ1-5): NAGVMQNPRHLVRRRGQEARLRCSPMKGHSHVYWYRQLPEEGLKFMVYLQKENIIDESGMPKERFSAEFPKEGPSILRIQQVVRGDSAAYFCASSPNQQISNQPQHFGDGTRLSIL.

The table lists this clone with a few counts. The gene calls are TRBV27 and TRBJ2-7; 10 nucleotides agree with TRBD1. V trimming: 7 bases; J trimming: 5 bases; junction bases outside the gene matches: 11. Per germline, CDR1 MNHEY and CDR2 SMNVEV (reference sequence). The CDR3 loop spans 15 amino acids. CDR3 amino acids: CASTPRGQGTHEQYF. The CDR3 bases are TGTGCCAGCACCCCCCGGGGACAGGGGACCCACGAGCAGTACTTC.

This sequence joins TRBV10-2 and TRBJ2-1; 11 nucleotides line up with TRBD2. The V gene end was trimmed by 3 bases and the J gene end by 4 bases; junction bases not matched to a gene: 11. Germline CDR1 is WSHSY and CDR2 is SAAADI. The length of the CDR3 is 18 residues. In DNA, the CDR3 is TGCGCCAGCAGTGACTTCTTAGCGGGGGGGCCGGGTTACAATGAGCAGTTCTTC. It yields the protein CASSDFLAGGPGYNEQFF.

The chain carries TRBV2 and TRBJ2-3, with a tentative D call TRBD2 (6 bases). The CDR3 sequence is 14 residues long. V was clipped by 6 bases and J by 0 bases, with 10 bases between them. CDR1 and CDR2 (germline): SNHLY, FYNNEI. The CDR3 DNA is TGTGCCAGCAGCCCCGGGACTAGCACAGATACGCAGTATTTT. It encodes CASSPGTSTDTQYF.

This clone was detected only a few times. This sample includes further DNA sequences coding for the same CDR3. V is TRBV6-1 and J is TRBJ2-6; no definite D call. The CDR3 totals 15 residues. Germline loops: CDR1 MNHNS, CDR2 SASEGT. V was trimmed by 1 base and J by 2 bases, leaving 6 bases between them. The CDR3 reads CASSEETAGANVLTF. The DNA of the CDR3 is TGTGCCAGCAGTGAAGAAACGGCTGGGGCCAACGTCCTGACTTTC.

The rearrangement joins TRBV5-5 to TRBJ1-2, with TRBD1 identical over 7 bases. The CDR3 is 14 residues long. CDR1 is SGHKS, CDR2 YYEKEE, per germline (reference sequence). V was clipped by 4 bases and J by 4 bases; unmatched bases: 7. CDR3 sequence (DNA): TGTGCCAGCAGCCCAGGGGGGACGGGCTATGGCTACACCTTC. Its protein product is CASSPGGTGYGYTF.

The chain has TRBV28 and TRBJ2-7; D unclear. Germline V lookup: CDR1 MDHEN, CDR2 SYDVKM. The CDR3 extends over 13 amino acids. The V gene lost 3 bases and the J gene lost 2 bases, with 8 bases spanning the gap. Here the CDR3 reads CASSFLNPYEQYF. CDR3 DNA sequence: TGTGCCAGCAGTTTCCTAAACCCCTACGAGCAGTACTTC.

This chain uses TRBV27 with TRBJ2-1; 8 bases agree with TRBD2. V gave up 3 bases and J gave up 3 bases; unmatched junction bases: 7. From germline, CDR1 is MNHEY and CDR2 SMNVEV (reference sequence). The CDR3 is 16 residues long. The CDR3 region has the DNA TGTGCCAGCAGTTTCCTCGGACTAGCCGACTACAATGAGCAGTTCTTC. Translated, it gives CASSFLGLADYNEQFF.

The CDR3 region has the DNA TGTGCCAGCAGCCAAGGGGGGGCGACCGGGGAGCTGTTTTTT. Translating gives CASSQGGATGELFF. The V and J genes are TRBV6-6 and TRBJ2-2; TRBD2 might be the D (7 bases). There are 14 residues in the CDR3. Germline values: CDR1 MNHNY, CDR2 SVGAGI (reference sequence). Trimming shortened V by 6 bases and J by 5 bases, and 13 bases separated the two germline ends.

The chain links TRBV5-4 to TRBJ2-3; D gene uncertain. The germline V gene has CDR1 SGHNT and CDR2 YYREEE (reference sequence). Trimming pared 0 bases from V and 1 base from J, leaving 6 bases between. The CDR3 has 14 amino acids. CDR3 nucleotide sequence: TGTGCCAGCAGCTTGGGTCGGGGCACAGATACGCAGTATTTT. Translation: CASSLGRGTDTQYF.

This clone has a single count. This chain links TRBV28 with TRBJ1-5; 7 bases map to TRBD1. The CDR3 spans 15 residues. V lost 6 bases to trimming and J lost 0 bases; unmatched junction nucleotides: 5. The germline CDR1 and CDR2 sequences are MDHEN and SYDVKM. This CDR3 reads CASSPGTDSNQPQHF. The CDR3, as DNA: TGTGCCAGCAGCCCCGGGACAGATAGCAATCAGCCCCAGCATTTT.

The chain combines TRBV29-1 with TRBJ1-1, with 7 bases fitting TRBD1. J lost 0 bases, V lost 5 bases, and 9 bases had no gene match. Per the germline V gene, CDR1 is SQVTM and CDR2 is ANQGSEA. The CDR3 is 15 amino acids. The CDR3 nucleotides read TGCAGCGTTAACAGGGGCTACGGTATGAACACTGAAGCTTTCTTT. Amino acid sequence: CSVNRGYGMNTEAFF.